The source of this T cell receptor (beta chain) is a study of CD8+ T cells in alopecia areata. Study as a whole: Patients received oral tofacitinib, 5 to 10 mg twice daily, for moderate-to-severe alopecia areata.

As the sequencing template, cDNA was produced by extracting RNA and reverse transcribing it. Using immunoSEQ multiplex PCR, the repertoire was profiled, and TCRdb retains in-frame clones only, with some absent. The sample contains more than 200,000 clones, approximately 61% of which appear only once. Broader study findings: Although TCR sharing was seen in mice, sharing across patients was less clear, possibly for HLA-related reasons.

This clone came up once. Its cognate antigen is unknown. Starting from PBMCs, sorting isolated CD4+ and CD8+ T cells. The V end lost 3 bases, the J end lost 6 bases, and 22 bases lay between the germline ends. This CDR3 contains 17 residues. Germline V gives CDR1 KGHSH, CDR2 LQKENI. The sequence was collected from a human donor with alopecia areata. This rearrangement joins TRBV18 to TRBJ2-3; D perhaps matches TRBD2 (6 bases). Specimen: CD4+ T cells sorted from blood, collected at week 0. CDR3 sequence: CASSPLPGRQGPDTQYF. As DNA, the CDR3 is TGTGCCAGCTCACCCTTACCGGGGAGGCAGGGCCCGGATACGCAGTATTTT.